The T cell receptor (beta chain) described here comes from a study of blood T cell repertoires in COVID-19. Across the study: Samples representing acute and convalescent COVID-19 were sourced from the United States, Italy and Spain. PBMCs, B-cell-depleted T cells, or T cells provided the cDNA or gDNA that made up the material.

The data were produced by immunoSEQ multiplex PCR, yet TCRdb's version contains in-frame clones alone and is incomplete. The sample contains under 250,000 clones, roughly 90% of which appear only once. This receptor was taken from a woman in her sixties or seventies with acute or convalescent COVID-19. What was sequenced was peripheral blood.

The CDR3 nucleotides read TGTGCCAGCAGCCCCTTGGACAGAGCCCTAGGGCAGTACTTC. It yields the protein CASSPLDRALGQYF. The V gene is TRBV3-1 (or the pseudogene TRBV3-2), the J gene TRBJ2-7; tentative D call: TRBD1 (6 bases). This CDR3 comprises 14 residues. Trimming took off 4 bases at V and 9 bases at J, with 19 bases between the two ends. Germline CDR1 reads LGHDT; CDR2 reads YNNKEL (reference sequence).